The entry that follows covers one TCR beta chain sequence. The entry originates in a study of technical replicates of blood from a handful of donors. The CDR3 is 13 residues long. V was pared by 7 bases and J by 0 bases, with 2 bases of the junction left unmatched. CDR1 and CDR2 from the germline V gene are LNHDA and SQIVND (reference sequence). Assay used: immunoSEQ multiplex PCR; TCRdb lists only in-frame clones, some missing. The data hold some 81,000 clones, with more than 85% observed a single time. The receptor was derived from a human donor in good health. The sequenced sample consisted of T cells isolated from PBMCs. The chain carries TRBV19 and TRBJ2-7, with 8 bases lining up with TRBD1. CDR3 coding DNA: TGTGCCAGTATCGGGACAGGCTCCTACGAGCAGTACTTC. This codes for CASIGTGSYEQYF.